This T cell receptor beta chain was sequenced for a study of CD8 T cells in Susac syndrome. Study-wide findings and caveats: The number of Susac-specific public clones found was 15 to 20 in total CD8+ repertoires and a few in CD8+ TEMRA repertoires.

Comment on this clonotype: What it recognizes is unknown.

The germline V gene has CDR1 SGHDT and CDR2 YYEEEE. The CDR3 is 14 residues long. Trimming shortened V by 4 bases and J by 5 bases, and 15 bases separated the two germline ends. When the RNA was reverse transcribed, random hexamers were used with an input of roughly 0.45 to 1 ug. Coverage of TCR beta CDR3 amplification by immunoSEQ multiplex PCR extended to 54 Vbeta and 13 Jbeta. TCRdb recomputed calls from the immunoSEQ multiplex PCR reads with MiXCR, one row per CDR3 protein. The table records around 81,000 distinct CDR3 sequences, 90% to 95% of them present only once. The origin of this receptor is a human donor with Susac syndrome. Material: CD8+ T cells from PBMCs. The chain combines TRBV5-6 with TRBJ2-5; D is possibly TRBD2 (6 bases). CDR3 bases: TGTGCCAGCAGCAGGGACTGGGCAGAGGAGACCCAGTACTTC. It is translated as CASSRDWAEETQYF.